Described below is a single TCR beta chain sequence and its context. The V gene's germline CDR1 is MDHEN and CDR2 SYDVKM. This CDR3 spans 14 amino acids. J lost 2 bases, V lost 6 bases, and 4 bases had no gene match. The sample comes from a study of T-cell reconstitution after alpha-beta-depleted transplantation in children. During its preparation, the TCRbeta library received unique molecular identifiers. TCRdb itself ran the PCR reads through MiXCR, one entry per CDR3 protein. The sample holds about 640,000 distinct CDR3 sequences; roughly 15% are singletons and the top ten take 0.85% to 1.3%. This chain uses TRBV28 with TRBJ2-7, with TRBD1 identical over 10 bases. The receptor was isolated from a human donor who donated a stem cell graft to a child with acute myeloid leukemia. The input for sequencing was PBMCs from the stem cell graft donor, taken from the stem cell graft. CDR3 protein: CASRWDRGAYEQYF. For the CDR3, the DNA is TGTGCCAGCAGGTGGGACAGGGGCGCCTACGAGCAGTACTTC.